Following are 3 T cell receptor beta chains from one sample sequenced in a study of OX40 agonist ivuxolimab in advanced cancers. Clones were sequenced by immunoSEQ multiplex PCR, and TCRdb holds only the in-frame ones, with some missing. The data contain 20,000 to 30,000 clones, more than 70% of them singletons. Here the sequenced sample was CD4+ or CD8+ T cells sorted from blood, taken in a trial of the OX40 agonist ivuxolimab. Source of these receptors: an adult with an advanced solid tumor such as melanoma, head and neck, liver or kidney cancer.

This sequence joins TRBV4-1 and TRBJ2-1; D perhaps matches TRBD1 (6 bases). Trimming stripped 6 bases from V and 6 bases from J, with 15 bases between. Germline CDR1 reads MGHRA; CDR2 reads YSYEKL. The CDR3 runs to 14 residues. The CDR3 is CASSYAQGTNEQFF. For the CDR3, the DNA is TGCGCCAGCAGTTATGCACAGGGAACCAATGAGCAGTTCTTC.

The chain couples TRBV6-1 to TRBJ2-1, with 8 bases aligning to TRBD2. From germline, CDR1 is MNHNS and CDR2 SASEGT. With 7 bases clipped from V and 4 bases from J, the junction kept 9 bases outside the gene matches. CDR3 size: 15 residues. The CDR3 is CASISTGGGYNEQFF. CDR3 DNA: TGTGCCAGCATCTCAACGGGAGGGGGTTACAATGAGCAGTTCTTC.

CDR3 sequence reads: CSGDEGYTF. CDR3 bases: TGCAGCGGTGACGAGGGCTACACCTTC. This chain connects TRBV29-1 to TRBJ1-2, with no clear D. V was shortened by 7 bases and J by 8 bases, with 8 bases between the two germline ends. The CDR3 loop spans 9 amino acids. Germline CDR1 SQVTM, CDR2 ANQGSEA.